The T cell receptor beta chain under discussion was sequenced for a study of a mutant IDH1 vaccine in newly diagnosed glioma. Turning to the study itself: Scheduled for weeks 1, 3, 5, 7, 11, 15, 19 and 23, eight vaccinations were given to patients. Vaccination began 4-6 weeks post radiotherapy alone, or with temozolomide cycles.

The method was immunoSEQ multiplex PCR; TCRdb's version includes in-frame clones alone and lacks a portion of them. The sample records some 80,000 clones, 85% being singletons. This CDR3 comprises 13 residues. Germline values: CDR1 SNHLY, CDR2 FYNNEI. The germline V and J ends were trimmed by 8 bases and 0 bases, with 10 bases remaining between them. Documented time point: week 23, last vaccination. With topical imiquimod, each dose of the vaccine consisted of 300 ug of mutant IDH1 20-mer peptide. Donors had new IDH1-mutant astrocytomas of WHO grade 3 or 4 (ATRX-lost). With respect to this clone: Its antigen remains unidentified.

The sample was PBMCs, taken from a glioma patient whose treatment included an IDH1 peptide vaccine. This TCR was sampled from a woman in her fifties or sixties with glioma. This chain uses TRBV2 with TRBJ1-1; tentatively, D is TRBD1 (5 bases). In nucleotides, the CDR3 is TGTGCCAGCGGGGGTGAGGTGAACACTGAAGCTTTCTTT. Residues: CASGGEVNTEAFF.